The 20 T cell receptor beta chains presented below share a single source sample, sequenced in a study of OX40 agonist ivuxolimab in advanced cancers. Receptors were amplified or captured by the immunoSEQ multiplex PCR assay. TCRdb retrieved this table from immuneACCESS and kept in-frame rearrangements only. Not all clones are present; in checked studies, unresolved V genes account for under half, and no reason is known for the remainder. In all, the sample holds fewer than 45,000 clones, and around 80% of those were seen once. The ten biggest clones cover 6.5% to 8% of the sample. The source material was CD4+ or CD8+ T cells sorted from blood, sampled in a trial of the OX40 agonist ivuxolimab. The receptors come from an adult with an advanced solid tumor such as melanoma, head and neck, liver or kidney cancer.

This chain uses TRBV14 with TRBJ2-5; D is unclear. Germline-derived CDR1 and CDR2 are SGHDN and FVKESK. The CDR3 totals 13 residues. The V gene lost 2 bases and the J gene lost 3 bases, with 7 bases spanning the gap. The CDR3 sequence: CASSQWVEETQYF. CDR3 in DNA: TGTGCCAGCAGCCAATGGGTAGAAGAGACCCAGTACTTC.

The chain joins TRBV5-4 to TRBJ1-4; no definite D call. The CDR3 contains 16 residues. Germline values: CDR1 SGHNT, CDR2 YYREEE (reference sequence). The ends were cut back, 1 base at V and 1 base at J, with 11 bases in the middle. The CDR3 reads CASSLTGVGTNEKLFF. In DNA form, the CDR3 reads TGTGCCAGCAGCTTGACGGGAGTAGGAACTAATGAAAAACTGTTTTTT.

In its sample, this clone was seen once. CDR3 amino acids: CASSSSTDTQYF. The DNA of the CDR3 is TGTGCCAGCTCATCTAGCACAGATACGCAGTATTTT. V usage is TRBV18 and J usage is TRBJ2-3; no firm D call. Germline lookup yields CDR1 KGHSH and CDR2 LQKENI. The CDR3 runs 12 residues. The V and J ends lost 5 bases and 0 bases respectively, with 3 bases between them.

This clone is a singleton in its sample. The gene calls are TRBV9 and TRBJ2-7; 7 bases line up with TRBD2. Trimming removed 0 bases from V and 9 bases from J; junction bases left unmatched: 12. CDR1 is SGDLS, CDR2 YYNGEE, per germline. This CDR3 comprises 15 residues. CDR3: CASSVGSSGTNGQYF. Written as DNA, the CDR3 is TGTGCCAGCAGCGTAGGAAGTAGTGGGACTAACGGGCAGTACTTC.

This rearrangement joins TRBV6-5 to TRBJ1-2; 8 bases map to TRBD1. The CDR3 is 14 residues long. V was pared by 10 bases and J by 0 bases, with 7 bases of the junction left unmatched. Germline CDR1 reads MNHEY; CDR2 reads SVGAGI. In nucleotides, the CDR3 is TGTGCCACACGAACAGGGGGATCTAACTATGGCTACACCTTC. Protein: CATRTGGSNYGYTF.

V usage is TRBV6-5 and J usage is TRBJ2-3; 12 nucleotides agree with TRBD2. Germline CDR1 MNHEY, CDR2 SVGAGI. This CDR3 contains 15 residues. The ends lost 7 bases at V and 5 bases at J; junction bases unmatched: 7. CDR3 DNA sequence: TGTGCCAGCACTCTCTCTAGCGGGAGGGTAGATACGCAGTATTTT. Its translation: CASTLSSGRVDTQYF.

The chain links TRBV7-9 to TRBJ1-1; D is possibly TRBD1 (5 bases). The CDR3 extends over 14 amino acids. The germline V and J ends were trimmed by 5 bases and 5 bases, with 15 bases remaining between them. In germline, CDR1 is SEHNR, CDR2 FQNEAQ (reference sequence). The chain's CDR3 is CASSLGTGRTEAFF. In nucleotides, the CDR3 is TGTGCCAGCAGCCTAGGGACCGGGAGGACTGAAGCTTTCTTT.

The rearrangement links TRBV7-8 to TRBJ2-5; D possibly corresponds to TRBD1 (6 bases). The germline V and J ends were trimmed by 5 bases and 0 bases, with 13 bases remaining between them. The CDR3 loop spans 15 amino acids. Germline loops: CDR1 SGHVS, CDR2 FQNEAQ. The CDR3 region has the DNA TGTGCCAGCAGCGTTAGGTGGGACAACCAAGAGACCCAGTACTTC. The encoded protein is CASSVRWDNQETQYF.

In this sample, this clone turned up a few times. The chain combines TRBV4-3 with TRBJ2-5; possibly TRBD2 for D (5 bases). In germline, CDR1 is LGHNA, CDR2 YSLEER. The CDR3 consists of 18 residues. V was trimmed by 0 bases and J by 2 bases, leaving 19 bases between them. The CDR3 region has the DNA TGCGCCAGCAGCCAAGACGCCGAGAATCTAGCAGAGCAAGAGACCCAGTACTTC. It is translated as CASSQDAENLAEQETQYF.

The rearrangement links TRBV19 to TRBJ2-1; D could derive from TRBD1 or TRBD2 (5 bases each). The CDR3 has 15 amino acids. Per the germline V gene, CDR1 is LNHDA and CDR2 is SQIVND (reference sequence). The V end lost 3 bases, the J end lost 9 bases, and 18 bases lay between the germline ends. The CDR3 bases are TGTGCCAGTAGTATTATACCTTTGGGGGAGACTGAGCAGTTCTTC. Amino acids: CASSIIPLGETEQFF.

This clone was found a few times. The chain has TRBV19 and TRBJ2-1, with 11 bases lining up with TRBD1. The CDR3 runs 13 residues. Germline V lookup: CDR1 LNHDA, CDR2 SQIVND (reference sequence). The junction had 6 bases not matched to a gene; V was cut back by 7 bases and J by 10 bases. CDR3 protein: CASNGQGAGEQFF. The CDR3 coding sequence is TGTGCCAGTAATGGACAGGGGGCAGGGGAGCAGTTCTTC. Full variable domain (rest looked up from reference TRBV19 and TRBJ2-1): DGGITQSPKYLFRKEGQNVTLSCEQNLNHDAMYWYRQDPGQGLRLIYYSQIVNDFQKGDIAEGYSVSREKKESFPLTVTSAQKNPTAFYLCASNGQGAGEQFFGPGTRLTVL.

The CDR3 region is CASSSAGGPYEQYF. CDR3 in DNA: TGTGCCAGCAGCTCAGCGGGGGGCCCCTACGAGCAGTACTTC. The J gene is TRBJ2-7, the V gene TRBV13; TRBD2 matches at 9 bases. This CDR3 region has 14 residues. V was pared by 4 bases and J by 2 bases, with 3 bases of the junction left unmatched. Germline V gene sequence: CDR1 PRHDT, CDR2 FYEKMQ (reference sequence).

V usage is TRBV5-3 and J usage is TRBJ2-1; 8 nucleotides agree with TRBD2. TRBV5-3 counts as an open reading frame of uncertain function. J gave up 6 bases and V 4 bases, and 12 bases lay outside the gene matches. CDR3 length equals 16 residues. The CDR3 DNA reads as TGTGCCAGAAGCCCAAGTGGAGCGGGAGATCTCAATGAGCAGTTCTTC. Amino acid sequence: CARSPSGAGDLNEQFF.

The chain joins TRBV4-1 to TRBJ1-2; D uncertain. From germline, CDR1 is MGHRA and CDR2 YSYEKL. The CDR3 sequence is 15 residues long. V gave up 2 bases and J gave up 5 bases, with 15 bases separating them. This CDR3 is CASSQIARVGYGYTF. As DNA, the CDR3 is TGCGCCAGCAGCCAAATAGCCCGGGTTGGGTATGGCTACACCTTC.

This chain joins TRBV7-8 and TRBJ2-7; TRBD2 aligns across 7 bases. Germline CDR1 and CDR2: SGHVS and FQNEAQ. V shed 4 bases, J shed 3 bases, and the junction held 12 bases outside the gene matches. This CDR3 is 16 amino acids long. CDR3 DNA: TGTGCCAGCAGCTCCCCCTCGGACCCGGGGGGCTACGAGCAGTACTTC. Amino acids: CASSSPSDPGGYEQYF.

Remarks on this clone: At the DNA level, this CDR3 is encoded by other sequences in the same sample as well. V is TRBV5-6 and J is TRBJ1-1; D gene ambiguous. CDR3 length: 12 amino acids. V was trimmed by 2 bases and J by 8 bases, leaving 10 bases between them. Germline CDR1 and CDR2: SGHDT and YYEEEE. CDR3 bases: TGTGCCAGCAGCTTCGGGAGCCACGAAGCTTTCTTT. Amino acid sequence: CASSFGSHEAFF.

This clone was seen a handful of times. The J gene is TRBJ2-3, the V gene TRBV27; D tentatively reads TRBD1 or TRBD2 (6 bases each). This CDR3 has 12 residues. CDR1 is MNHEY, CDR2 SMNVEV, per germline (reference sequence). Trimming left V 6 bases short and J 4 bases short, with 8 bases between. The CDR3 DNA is TGTGCCAGCAGCCGGGGGCCAGATACGCAGTATTTT. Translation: CASSRGPDTQYF.

This chain's CDR3 is CASSQDRGADTQYF. The DNA for the CDR3 is TGTGCCAGTAGCCAAGACAGGGGCGCAGATACGCAGTATTTT. The V call is TRBV19, the J call TRBJ2-3; 8 nucleotides agree with TRBD1. Germline V gives CDR1 LNHDA, CDR2 SQIVND (reference sequence). The CDR3 loop spans 14 amino acids. J was trimmed by 4 bases and V by 6 bases; bases with no gene match: 6.

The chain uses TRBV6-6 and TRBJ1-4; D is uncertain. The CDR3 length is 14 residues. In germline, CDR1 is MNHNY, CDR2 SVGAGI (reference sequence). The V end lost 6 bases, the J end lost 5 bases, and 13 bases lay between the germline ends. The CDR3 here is CASRNGGENEKLFF. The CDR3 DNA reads TGTGCCAGCAGGAACGGCGGGGAAAATGAAAAACTGTTTTTT.

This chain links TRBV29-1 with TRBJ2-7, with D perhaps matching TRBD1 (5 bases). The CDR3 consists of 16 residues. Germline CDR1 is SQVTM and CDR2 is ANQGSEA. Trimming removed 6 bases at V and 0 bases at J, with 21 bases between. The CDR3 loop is CSVPKGLGGSSYEQYF. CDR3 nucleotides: TGCAGCGTCCCAAAGGGGCTGGGCGGAAGCTCCTACGAGCAGTACTTC.